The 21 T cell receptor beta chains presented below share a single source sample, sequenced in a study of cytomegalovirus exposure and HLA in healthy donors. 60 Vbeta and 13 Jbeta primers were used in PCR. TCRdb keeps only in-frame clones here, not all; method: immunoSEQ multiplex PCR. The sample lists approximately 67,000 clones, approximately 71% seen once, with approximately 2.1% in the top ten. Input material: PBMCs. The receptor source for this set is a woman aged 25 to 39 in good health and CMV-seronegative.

The CDR3, as DNA: TGTGCCAGCTTTTCCGGGACAGGGGGCGGGGGAGCCAAAAACATTCAGTACTTC. Residues: CASFSGTGGGGAKNIQYF. The chain combines TRBV2 with TRBJ2-4, with TRBD1 matching 12 bases. Per germline, CDR1 SNHLY and CDR2 FYNNEI. This CDR3 is 18 amino acids long. V lost 8 bases and J lost 0; bases outside the gene matches: 11.

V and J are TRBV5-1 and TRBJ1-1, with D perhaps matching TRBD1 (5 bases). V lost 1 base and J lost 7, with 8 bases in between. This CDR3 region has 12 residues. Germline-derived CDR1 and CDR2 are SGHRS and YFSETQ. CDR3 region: CASSLLQGEAFF. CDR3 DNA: TGCGCCAGCAGCTTGTTGCAGGGTGAAGCTTTCTTT.

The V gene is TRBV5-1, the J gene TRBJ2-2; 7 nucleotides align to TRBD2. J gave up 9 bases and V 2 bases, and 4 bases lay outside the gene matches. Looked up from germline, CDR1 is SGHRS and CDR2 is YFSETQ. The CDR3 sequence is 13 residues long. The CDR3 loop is CASSFASGRELFF. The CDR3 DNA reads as TGCGCCAGCAGCTTCGCTAGCGGCCGGGAGCTGTTTTTT. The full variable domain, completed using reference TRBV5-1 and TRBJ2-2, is KAGVTQTPRYLIKTRGQQVTLSCSPISGHRSVSWYQQTPGQGLQFLFEYFSETQRNKGNFPGRFSGRQFSNSRSEMNVSTLELGDSALYLCASSFASGRELFFGEGSRLTVL.

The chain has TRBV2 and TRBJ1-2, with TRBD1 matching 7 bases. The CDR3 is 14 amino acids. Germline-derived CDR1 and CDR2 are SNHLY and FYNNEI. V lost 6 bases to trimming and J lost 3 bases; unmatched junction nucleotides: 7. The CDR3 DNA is TGTGCCAGCAGAGGGACAGACCTAGACTATGGCTACACCTTC. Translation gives CASRGTDLDYGYTF.

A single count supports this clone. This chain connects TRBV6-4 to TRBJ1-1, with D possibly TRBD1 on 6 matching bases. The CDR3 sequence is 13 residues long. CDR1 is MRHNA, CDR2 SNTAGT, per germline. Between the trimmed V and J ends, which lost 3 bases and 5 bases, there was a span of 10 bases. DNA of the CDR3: TGTGCCAGCAGTGAGTTTCAGGGGACTGAAGCTTTCTTT. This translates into CASSEFQGTEAFF.

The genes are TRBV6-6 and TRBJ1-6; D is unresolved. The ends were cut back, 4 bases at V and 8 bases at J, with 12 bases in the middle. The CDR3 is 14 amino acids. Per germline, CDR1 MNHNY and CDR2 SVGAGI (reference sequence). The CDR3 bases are TGTGCCAGCAGTTGGGAGCACCGGGATTCACCCCTCCACTTT. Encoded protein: CASSWEHRDSPLHF.

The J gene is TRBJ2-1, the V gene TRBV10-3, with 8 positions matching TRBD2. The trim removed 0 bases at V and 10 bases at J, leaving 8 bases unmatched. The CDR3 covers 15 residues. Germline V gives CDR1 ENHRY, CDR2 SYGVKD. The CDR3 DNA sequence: TGTGCCATCAGTGAGTCAGGGGGACTAGAGAGGGAGCAGTTCTTC. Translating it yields CAISESGGLEREQFF.

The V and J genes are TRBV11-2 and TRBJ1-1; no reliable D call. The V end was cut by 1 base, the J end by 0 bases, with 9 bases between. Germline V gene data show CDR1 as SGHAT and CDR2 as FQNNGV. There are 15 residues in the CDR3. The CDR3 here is CASSLGQGVNTEAFF. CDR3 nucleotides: TGTGCCAGCAGCTTAGGGCAAGGAGTGAACACTGAAGCTTTCTTT.

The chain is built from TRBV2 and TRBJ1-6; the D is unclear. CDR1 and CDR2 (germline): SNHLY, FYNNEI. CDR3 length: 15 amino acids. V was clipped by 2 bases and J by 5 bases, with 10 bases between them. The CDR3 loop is CASSERGKHNSPLHF. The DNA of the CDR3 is TGTGCCAGCAGTGAAAGAGGGAAACATAATTCACCCCTCCACTTT. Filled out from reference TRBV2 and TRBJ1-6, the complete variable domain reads EPEVTQTPSHQVTQMGQEVILRCVPISNHLYFYWYRQILGQKVEFLVSFYNNEISEKSEIFDDQFSVERPDGSNFTLKIRSTKLEDSAMYFCASSERGKHNSPLHFGNGTRLTVT.

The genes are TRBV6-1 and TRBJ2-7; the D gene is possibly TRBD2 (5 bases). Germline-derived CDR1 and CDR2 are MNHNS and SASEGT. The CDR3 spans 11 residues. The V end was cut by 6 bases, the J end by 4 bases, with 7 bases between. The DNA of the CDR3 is TGTGCCAGCAGGACGGGGTACGAGCAGTACTTC. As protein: CASRTGYEQYF.

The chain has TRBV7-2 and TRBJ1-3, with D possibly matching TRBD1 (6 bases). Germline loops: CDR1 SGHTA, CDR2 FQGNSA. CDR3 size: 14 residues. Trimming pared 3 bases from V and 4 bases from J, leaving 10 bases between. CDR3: CASSLGGLGNTIYF. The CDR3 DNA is TGTGCCAGCAGCTTGGGGGGGCTCGGAAACACCATATATTTT.

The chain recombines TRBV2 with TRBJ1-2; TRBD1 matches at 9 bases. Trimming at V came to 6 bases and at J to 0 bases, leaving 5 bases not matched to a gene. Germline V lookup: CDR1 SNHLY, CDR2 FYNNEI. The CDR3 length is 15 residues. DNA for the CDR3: TGTGCCAGCAGCCTAGGACAGGGGTCTAACTATGGCTACACCTTC. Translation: CASSLGQGSNYGYTF.

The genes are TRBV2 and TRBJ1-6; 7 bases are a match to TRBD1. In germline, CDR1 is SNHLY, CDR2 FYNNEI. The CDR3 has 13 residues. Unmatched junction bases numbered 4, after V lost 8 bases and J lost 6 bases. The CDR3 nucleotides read TGTGCCAGCGGAGGGGACAGTAATTCACCCCTCCACTTT. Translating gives CASGGDSNSPLHF.

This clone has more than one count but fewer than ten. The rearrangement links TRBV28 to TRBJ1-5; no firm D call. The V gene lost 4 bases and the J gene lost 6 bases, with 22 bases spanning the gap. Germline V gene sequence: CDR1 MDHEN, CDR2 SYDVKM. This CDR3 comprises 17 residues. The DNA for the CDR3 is TGTGCCAGCAGTTCCCGAAGGCAGGATCCGTCCCCTCAGCCCCAGCATTTT. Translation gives CASSSRRQDPSPQPQHF.

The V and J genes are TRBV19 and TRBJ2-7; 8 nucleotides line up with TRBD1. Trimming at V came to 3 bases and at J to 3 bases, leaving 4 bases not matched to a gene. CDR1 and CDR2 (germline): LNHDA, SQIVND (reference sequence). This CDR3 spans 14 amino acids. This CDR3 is CASSMGTGGYEQYF. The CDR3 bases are TGTGCCAGTAGTATGGGGACAGGTGGCTACGAGCAGTACTTC. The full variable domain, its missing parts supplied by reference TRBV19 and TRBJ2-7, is DGGITQSPKYLFRKEGQNVTLSCEQNLNHDAMYWYRQDPGQGLRLIYYSQIVNDFQKGDIAEGYSVSREKKESFPLTVTSAQKNPTAFYLCASSMGTGGYEQYFGPGTRLTVT.

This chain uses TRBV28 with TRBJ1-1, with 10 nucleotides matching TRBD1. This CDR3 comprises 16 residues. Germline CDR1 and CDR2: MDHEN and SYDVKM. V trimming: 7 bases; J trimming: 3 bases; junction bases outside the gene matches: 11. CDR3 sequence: CASTPTGTGVDTEAFF. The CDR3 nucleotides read TGTGCCAGCACTCCGACCGGGACAGGGGTCGACACTGAAGCTTTCTTT. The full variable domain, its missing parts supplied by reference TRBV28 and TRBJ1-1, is DVKVTQSSRYLVKRTGEKVFLECVQDMDHENMFWYRQDPGLGLRLIYFSYDVKMKEKGDIPEGYSVSREKKERFSLILESASTNQTSMYLCASTPTGTGVDTEAFFGQGTRLTVV.

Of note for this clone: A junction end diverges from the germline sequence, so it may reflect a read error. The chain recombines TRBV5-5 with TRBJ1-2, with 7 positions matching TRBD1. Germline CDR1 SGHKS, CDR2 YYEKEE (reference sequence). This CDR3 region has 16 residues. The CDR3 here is CASSQDRASPNYGYTF. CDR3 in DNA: TGCGCCAGCAGCCAAGACAGGGCTAGCCCTAACTATGGCTACACCTTC.

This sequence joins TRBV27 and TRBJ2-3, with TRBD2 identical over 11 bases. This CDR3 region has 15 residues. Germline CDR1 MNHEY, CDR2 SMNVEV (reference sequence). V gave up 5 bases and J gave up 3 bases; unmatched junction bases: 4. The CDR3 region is CASSTGLADTDTQYF. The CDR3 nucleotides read TGTGCCAGCAGTACGGGACTAGCGGATACAGATACGCAGTATTTT.

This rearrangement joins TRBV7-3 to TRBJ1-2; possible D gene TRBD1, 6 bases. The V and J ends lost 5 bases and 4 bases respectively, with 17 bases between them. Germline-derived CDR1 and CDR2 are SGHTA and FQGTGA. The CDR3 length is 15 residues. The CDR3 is CASSPLGGRGYGYTF. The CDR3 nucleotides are TGTGCCAGCAGCCCGCTAGGGGGAAGGGGCTATGGCTACACCTTC.

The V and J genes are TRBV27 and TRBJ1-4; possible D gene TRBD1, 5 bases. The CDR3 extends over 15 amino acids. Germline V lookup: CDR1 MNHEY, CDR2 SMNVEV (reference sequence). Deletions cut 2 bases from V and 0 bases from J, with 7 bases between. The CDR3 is CASSLGAATNEKLFF. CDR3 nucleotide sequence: TGTGCCAGCAGTTTAGGGGCGGCAACTAATGAAAAACTGTTTTTT.

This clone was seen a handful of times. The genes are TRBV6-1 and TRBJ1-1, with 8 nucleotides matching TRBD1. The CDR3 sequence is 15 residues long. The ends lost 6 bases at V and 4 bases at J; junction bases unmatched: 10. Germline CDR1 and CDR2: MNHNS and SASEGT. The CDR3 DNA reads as TGTGCCAGCAGACTTACCGGACAGGGTAGCACTGAAGCTTTCTTT. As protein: CASRLTGQGSTEAFF.